This T cell receptor beta chain was captured by sequencing in a study of blood T cell repertoires in COVID-19. Study-wide context: There were acute and convalescent COVID-19 samples, and they came from the United States, Italy and Spain.

The V gene's germline CDR1 is GTSNPN and CDR2 SVGIG (reference sequence). The J segment lost 5 bases and the V segment lost 3 bases, leaving 13 bases of the junction unmatched. This CDR3 comprises 17 residues. Enrolled through a virtual design, the participants were between 18 and 89 years of age and came from about two dozen US areas. Clinical histories supplied by participants themselves formed the basis of cohort assignment. Profiled with immunoSEQ multiplex PCR; TCRdb holds only in-frame clones, not every one. This sample has 200,000 to 300,000 clones, with about 89% found just once. This chain uses TRBV30 with TRBJ2-1; 10 bases map to TRBD2. This clonotype was obtained from a woman in her 30s who had recovered from COVID-19. Sequencing was performed on PBMCs or T cells enriched from blood (not recorded which). The CDR3 DNA reads TGTGCCTGGAGCCTCCGACTGGGGCTAGCGGGAGACAATGAGCAGTTCTTC. Its translation is CAWSLRLGLAGDNEQFF.